A single sample gave rise to the 26 T cell receptor beta chains below, sequenced in a study of CD8 T cells in Susac syndrome (dated by TCRdb to between 2019 and 2020). The receptor library was made with the immunoSEQ multiplex PCR assay. RNA was extracted using the RNeasy kit, and about 0.5 to 1 microgram was reverse transcribed with random hexamers. Through fastp at Q25 and MiXCR, TCRdb rebuilt clones from the public reads, retaining in-frame beta chains. Rows with one shared CDR3 protein collapse into an entry with the most common genes and DNA. The sample table contains 100,000 to 150,000 distinct CDR3 sequences; only one count was recorded for around 94% of them. The top ten hold 0.093% of the sample. Sequenced: CD4+ T cells from PBMCs. These receptors originate from a human donor with multiple sclerosis.

The rearrangement uses TRBV4-3 and TRBJ2-7; 8 bases map to TRBD1. CDR1 is LGHNA and CDR2 is YSLEER in the germline V gene. V lost 2 bases, J lost 5 bases, and 8 bases stayed unmatched. The CDR3 is 15 residues long. CDR3 loop: CASSQRQGMRDEQYF. Written as DNA, the CDR3 is TGCGCCAGCAGCCAACGACAGGGGATGCGTGACGAGCAGTACTTC.

The V call is TRBV7-2, the J call TRBJ1-6, with a tentative D call TRBD1 (6 bases). The germline gives CDR1 SGHTA, CDR2 FQGNSA. The CDR3 sequence is 15 residues long. Trimming cost V 1 base and J 5 bases, with 9 bases left between them. The DNA for the CDR3 is TGTGCCAGCAGCTTAGGACAGGCGGATAATTCACCCCTCCACTTT. This translates into CASSLGQADNSPLHF.

The chain carries TRBV19 and TRBJ1-2; D is uncertain. The germline V and J ends were trimmed by 1 base and 2 bases, with 11 bases remaining between them. Germline-derived CDR1 and CDR2 are LNHDA and SQIVND (reference sequence). This CDR3 has 15 residues. CDR3 loop: CASSIANVRNYGYTF. The DNA of the CDR3 is TGTGCCAGTAGTATAGCCAACGTAAGGAACTATGGCTACACCTTC.

The chain employs TRBV20-1 and TRBJ2-5, with D possibly matching TRBD2 (6 bases). Trimming removed 5 bases at V and 5 bases at J, with 15 bases between. Germline V gene data show CDR1 as DFQATT and CDR2 as SNEGSKA (reference sequence). This CDR3 is 13 amino acids long. DNA of the CDR3: TGCAGTGCTGACCGTCTAGCGCAGGAGACCCAGTACTTC. This encodes CSADRLAQETQYF.

The chain employs TRBV12-3 or TRBV12-4 and TRBJ1-1; no definite D call. This CDR3 region has 13 residues. Trimming removed 3 bases from V and 3 bases from J, with 8 bases in between. DNA for the CDR3: TGTGCCAGCAGTTTCGGGGTGGACACTGAAGCTTTCTTT. It is translated as CASSFGVDTEAFF.

This clonotype was counted a few times. The gene calls are TRBV18 and TRBJ1-1, with a possible D match to TRBD1 (5 bases). This CDR3 spans 13 amino acids. CDR1 and CDR2 from the germline V gene are KGHSH and LQKENI. The V gene lost 5 bases and the J gene lost 3 bases, with 10 bases spanning the gap. Here the CDR3 DNA reads TGTGCCAGCTCATCCCGGGGGTACACTGAAGCTTTCTTT. Its protein product is CASSSRGYTEAFF.

This sequence joins TRBV3-1 and TRBJ2-1; D call uncertain. This CDR3 is 19 amino acids long. The V end was cut by 0 bases, the J end by 7 bases, with 25 bases between. Germline CDR1 reads LGHDT; CDR2 reads YNNKEL (reference sequence). The CDR3 DNA follows: TGTGCCAGCAGCCAAGATGGGTTGGCAGTTAGGATTCGAGGTAATGAGCAGTTCTTC. Translation: CASSQDGLAVRIRGNEQFF.

The CDR3 is CASSVRGIETQYF. Here the CDR3 DNA reads TGTGCCAGCAGCGTCAGGGGGATCGAGACCCAGTACTTC. This rearrangement joins TRBV6-6 to TRBJ2-5; 7 bases are a match to TRBD1. The CDR3 is made up of 13 amino acids. The germline V gene encodes CDR1 MNHNY and CDR2 SVGAGI (reference sequence). V shed 6 bases and J 5 bases; nucleotides not matched to a gene: 6.

The rearrangement joins TRBV6-1 to TRBJ1-6, with a possible D match to TRBD1 (5 bases). V lost 8 bases and J 8 bases, leaving 16 bases between the germline ends. The CDR3 runs 14 residues. CDR1 is MNHNS, CDR2 SASEGT, per germline. The DNA for the CDR3 is TGTGCCAGCGGGGGGGTTTCCTTTTATTCACCCCTCCACTTT. This gives the protein CASGGVSFYSPLHF.

The chain carries TRBV7-2 and TRBJ1-2; D is ambiguous. Between the trimmed V and J ends, which lost 5 bases and 2 bases, there was a span of 9 bases. CDR1 is SGHTA and CDR2 is FQGNSA in the germline V gene. CDR3 length: 13 residues. CDR3 bases: TGTGCCAGCAGCCAGAGCGTAAACTATGGCTACACCTTC. This encodes CASSQSVNYGYTF.

The chain joins TRBV5-1 to TRBJ2-1, with 11 bases identical to TRBD2. The germline V gene encodes CDR1 SGHRS and CDR2 YFSETQ. V trimming: 3 bases; J trimming: 4 bases; junction bases outside the gene matches: 18. The CDR3 contains 20 residues. CDR3: CASSSGPGTSGPNRYNEQFF. CDR3 sequence (DNA): TGCGCCAGCAGCTCCGGCCCCGGGACTAGCGGCCCCAATCGTTACAATGAGCAGTTCTTC.

CDR3 sequence reads: CASSQDLGFGGYTF. DNA for the CDR3: TGTGCCAGCAGCCAAGATCTGGGGTTTGGAGGCTACACCTTC. The V gene is TRBV14, the J gene TRBJ1-2, with D unclear. The CDR3 runs 14 residues. Germline V lookup: CDR1 SGHDN, CDR2 FVKESK. The V end lost 0 bases, the J end lost 8 bases, and 13 bases lay between the germline ends.

The chain carries TRBV30 and TRBJ2-6; 7 bases are shared with TRBD1. V shed 8 bases and J 0 bases; nucleotides not matched to a gene: 7. CDR1 and CDR2 from the germline V gene are GTSNPN and SVGIG (reference sequence). This CDR3 has 15 amino acids. The CDR3 here is CAIGGQLSGANVLTF. The CDR3 DNA reads TGTGCCATTGGGGGACAGCTCTCTGGGGCCAACGTCCTGACTTTC.

For the CDR3, the DNA is TGTGCCAGCAGCCAGTCGGCAGAAGGTGAAAAACTGTTTTTT. It encodes CASSQSAEGEKLFF. The V and J genes are TRBV14 and TRBJ1-4; D gene ambiguous. CDR1 and CDR2 (germline): SGHDN, FVKESK. There are 14 residues in the CDR3. The V and J ends lost 3 bases and 7 bases respectively, with 12 bases between them.

V usage is TRBV27 and J usage is TRBJ1-5; D perhaps matches TRBD1 (5 bases). CDR3 size: 16 residues. Germline CDR1 is MNHEY and CDR2 is SMNVEV (reference sequence). Trimming stripped 2 bases from V and 2 bases from J, with 13 bases between. The CDR3 bases are TGTGCCAGCAGTTTAATCAGTATACAGGGCAATCAGCCCCAGCATTTT. It codes for CASSLISIQGNQPQHF.

V usage is TRBV5-1 and J usage is TRBJ1-4; 8 nucleotides line up with TRBD1. The V segment lost 2 bases and the J segment 7 bases; nucleotides outside the gene matches: 7. Per germline, CDR1 SGHRS and CDR2 YFSETQ. This CDR3 has 15 residues. CDR3 loop: CASSFIADRAEKLFF. The DNA of the CDR3 is TGCGCCAGCAGCTTTATTGCGGACAGGGCTGAAAAACTGTTTTTT.

This chain links TRBV3-1 with TRBJ1-5; weak D call: TRBD1 (5 bases). Trimming pared 2 bases from V and 6 bases from J, leaving 11 bases between. CDR1 and CDR2 (germline): LGHDT, YNNKEL (reference sequence). The CDR3 covers 14 residues. The CDR3 region is CASSQRGRGQPQHF. The CDR3 nucleotides are TGTGCCAGCAGCCAACGGGGCCGCGGTCAGCCCCAGCATTTT.

The chain employs TRBV7-2 and TRBJ2-7; possibly TRBD1 for D (6 bases). Germline V gene sequence: CDR1 SGHTA, CDR2 FQGNSA. V dropped 3 bases and J dropped 0 bases, with 9 bases sitting between them. The CDR3 extends over 14 amino acids. CDR3 coding DNA: TGTGCCAGCAGCTTTGACAGGTACTCCTACGAGCAGTACTTC. This codes for CASSFDRYSYEQYF.

The V and J genes are TRBV3-1 and TRBJ2-6; weak D call: TRBD1 (5 bases). CDR1 and CDR2 (germline): LGHDT, YNNKEL (reference sequence). V lost 4 bases, J lost 2 bases, and 15 bases lay in between. The CDR3 extends over 17 amino acids. The CDR3 nucleotides read TGTGCCAGCAGCCCCCACCCCCCAGGGACTGGGGCCAACGTCCTGACTTTC. It specifies CASSPHPPGTGANVLTF.

This clonotype occurred a few times. The chain couples TRBV6-4 to TRBJ2-6, with no clear D. The CDR3 contains 16 residues. Germline CDR1 and CDR2: MRHNA and SNTAGT. The V end was cut by 0 bases, the J end by 0 bases, with 6 bases between. This CDR3 is CASSDSSLSGANVLTF. As DNA, the CDR3 is TGTGCCAGCAGTGACTCGAGTCTCTCTGGGGCCAACGTCCTGACTTTC.

The V and J genes are TRBV27 and TRBJ1-2, with D possibly matching TRBD1 (6 bases). With 3 bases removed from V and 4 bases from J, the gap between germline ends came to 12 bases. Germline V lookup: CDR1 MNHEY, CDR2 SMNVEV (reference sequence). This CDR3 is built from 14 residues. Here the CDR3 reads CASSFNTGSYGYTF. For the CDR3, the DNA is TGTGCCAGCAGTTTTAACACAGGGAGCTATGGCTACACCTTC.

V and J are TRBV4-1 and TRBJ1-3; unclear D gene. V lost 2 bases to trimming and J lost 2 bases, with 4 bases between them. This CDR3 is built from 13 residues. Germline CDR1 MGHRA, CDR2 YSYEKL. The CDR3 nucleotides read TGCGCCAGCAGCCAAATTCCTGGAAACACCATATATTTT. This sequence encodes CASSQIPGNTIYF.

V and J are TRBV9 and TRBJ2-4; the D gene is possibly TRBD2 (6 bases). CDR3 length equals 17 residues. Germline CDR1 reads SGDLS; CDR2 reads YYNGEE. Trimming removed 0 bases from V and 0 bases from J, with 13 bases in between. In DNA, the CDR3 is TGTGCCAGCAGCGTAGCTGGGACGGGGGTAGCCAAAAACATTCAGTACTTC. Translating gives CASSVAGTGVAKNIQYF.

The chain's CDR3 is CASSLRDGTYEQYF. The CDR3 DNA sequence: TGTGCCAGCAGCCTCCGGGACGGTACCTACGAGCAGTACTTC. The chain couples TRBV7-2 to TRBJ2-7; TRBD1 or TRBD2 may be the D gene (5 bases each). The CDR3 contains 14 residues. V dropped 5 bases and J dropped 2 bases, with 13 bases sitting between them. Germline V lookup: CDR1 SGHTA, CDR2 FQGNSA. The variable domain in full, completed from reference TRBV7-2 and TRBJ2-7, reads GAGVSQSPSNKVTEKGKDVELRCDPISGHTALYWYRQSLGQGLEFLIYFQGNSAPDKSGLPSDRFSAERTGGSVSTLTIQRTQQEDSAVYLCASSLRDGTYEQYFGPGTRLTVT.

This chain uses TRBV20-1 with TRBJ1-5, with a possible D match to TRBD1 (6 bases). Looked up from germline, CDR1 is DFQATT and CDR2 is SNEGSKA (reference sequence). This CDR3 region has 13 residues. V was clipped by 6 bases and J by 6 bases, with 15 bases between them. Here the CDR3 reads CSARQARGQPQHF. DNA of the CDR3: TGCAGTGCACGACAGGCCCGCGGTCAGCCCCAGCATTTT.

This chain joins TRBV7-2 and TRBJ2-1; no definite D call. Trimming removed 1 base at V and 15 bases at J, with 16 bases between. Germline CDR1 and CDR2: SGHTA and FQGNSA. This CDR3 comprises 13 residues. The CDR3 sequence: CASSLVKAAGPFF. The CDR3 region has the DNA TGTGCCAGCAGCTTAGTAAAGGCCGCCGGGCCGTTCTTC.